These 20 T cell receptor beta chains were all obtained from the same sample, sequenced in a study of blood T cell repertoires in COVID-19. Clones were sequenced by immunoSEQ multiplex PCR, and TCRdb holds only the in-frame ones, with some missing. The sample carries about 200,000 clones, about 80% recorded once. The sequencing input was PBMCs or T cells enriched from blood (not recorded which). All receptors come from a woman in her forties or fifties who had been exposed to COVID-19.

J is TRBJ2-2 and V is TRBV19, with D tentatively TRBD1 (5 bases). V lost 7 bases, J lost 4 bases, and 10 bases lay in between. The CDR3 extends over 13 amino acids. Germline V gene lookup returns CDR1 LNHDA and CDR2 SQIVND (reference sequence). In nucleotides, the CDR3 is TGTGCCAGTACCCTTGACAGCACCGGGGAGCTGTTTTTT. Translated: CASTLDSTGELFF. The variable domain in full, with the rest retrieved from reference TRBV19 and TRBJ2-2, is DGGITQSPKYLFRKEGQNVTLSCEQNLNHDAMYWYRQDPGQGLRLIYYSQIVNDFQKGDIAEGYSVSREKKESFPLTVTSAQKNPTAFYLCASTLDSTGELFFGEGSRLTVL.

The CDR3 sequence: CASSDPGSDTQYF. The CDR3 coding sequence is TGTGCCAGCAGTGATCCAGGGTCCGATACGCAGTATTTT. V is TRBV6-1 and J is TRBJ2-3; TRBD1 is a possible D gene (5 bases). V was cut by 3 bases and J by 6 bases, with 10 bases left in between. The CDR3 has 13 residues. The germline V gene has CDR1 MNHNS and CDR2 SASEGT.

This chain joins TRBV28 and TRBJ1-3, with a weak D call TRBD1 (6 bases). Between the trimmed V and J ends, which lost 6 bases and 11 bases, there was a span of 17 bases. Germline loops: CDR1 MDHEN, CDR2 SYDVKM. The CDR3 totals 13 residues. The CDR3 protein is CASRGHGSPAIYF. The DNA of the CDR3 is TGTGCCAGCAGGGGACACGGGTCCCCCGCCATATATTTT. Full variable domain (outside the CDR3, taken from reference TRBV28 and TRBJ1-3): DVKVTQSSRYLVKRTGEKVFLECVQDMDHENMFWYRQDPGLGLRLIYFSYDVKMKEKGDIPEGYSVSREKKERFSLILESASTNQTSMYLCASRGHGSPAIYFGEGSWLTVV.

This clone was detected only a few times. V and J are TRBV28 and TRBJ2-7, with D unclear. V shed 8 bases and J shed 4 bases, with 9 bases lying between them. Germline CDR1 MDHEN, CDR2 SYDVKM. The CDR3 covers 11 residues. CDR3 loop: CASAYSYEQYF. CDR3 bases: TGTGCCAGCGCCTACTCGTACGAGCAGTACTTC. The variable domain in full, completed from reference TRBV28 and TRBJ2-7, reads DVKVTQSSRYLVKRTGEKVFLECVQDMDHENMFWYRQDPGLGLRLIYFSYDVKMKEKGDIPEGYSVSREKKERFSLILESASTNQTSMYLCASAYSYEQYFGPGTRLTVT.

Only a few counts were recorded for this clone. This chain's CDR3 is CASSSWGRAEDTIYF. The CDR3, as DNA: TGTGCCAGCAGCTCCTGGGGCAGGGCCGAGGACACCATATATTTT. V gene TRBV11-2 combines with J gene TRBJ1-3; the D gene is possibly TRBD1 (5 bases). The CDR3 has 15 amino acids. The germline V gene has CDR1 SGHAT and CDR2 FQNNGV. V was clipped by 4 bases and J by 8 bases, with 18 bases between them.

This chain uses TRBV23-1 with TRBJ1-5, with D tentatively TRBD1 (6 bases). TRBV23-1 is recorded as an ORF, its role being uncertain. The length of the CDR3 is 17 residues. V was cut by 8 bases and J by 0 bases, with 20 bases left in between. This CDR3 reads CASPQTGYLNSNQPQHF. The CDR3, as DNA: TGCGCCAGCCCGCAGACAGGTTACCTTAATAGCAATCAGCCCCAGCATTTT.

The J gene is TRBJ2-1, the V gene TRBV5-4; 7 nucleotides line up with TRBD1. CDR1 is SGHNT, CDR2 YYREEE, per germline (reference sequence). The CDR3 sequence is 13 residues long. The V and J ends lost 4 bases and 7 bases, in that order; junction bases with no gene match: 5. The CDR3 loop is CASSPGGENEQFF. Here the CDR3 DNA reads TGTGCCAGCAGCCCAGGGGGAGAGAATGAGCAGTTCTTC.

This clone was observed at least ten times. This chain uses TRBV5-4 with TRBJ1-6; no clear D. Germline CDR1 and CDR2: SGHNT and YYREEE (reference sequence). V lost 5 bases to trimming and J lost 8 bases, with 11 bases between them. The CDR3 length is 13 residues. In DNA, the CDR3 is TGTGCCAGCAGACCCTCACTGGATTCACCCCTCCACTTT. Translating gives CASRPSLDSPLHF.

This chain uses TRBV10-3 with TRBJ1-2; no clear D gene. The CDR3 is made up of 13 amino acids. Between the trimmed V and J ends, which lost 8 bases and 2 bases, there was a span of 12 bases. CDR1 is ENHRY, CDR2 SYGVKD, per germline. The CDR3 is CAISFGPNYGYTF. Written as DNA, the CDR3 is TGTGCCATCTCCTTTGGCCCCAACTATGGCTACACCTTC.

The CDR3 DNA follows: TGTGCCAGCAGCTTAACCCCGTCGATAGCTAACTATGGCTACACCTTC. It yields the protein CASSLTPSIANYGYTF. The chain couples TRBV7-2 to TRBJ1-2; D remains unclear. Looked up from germline, CDR1 is SGHTA and CDR2 is FQGNSA. Trimming took off 2 bases at V and 0 bases at J, with 13 bases between the two ends. The CDR3 contains 16 residues.

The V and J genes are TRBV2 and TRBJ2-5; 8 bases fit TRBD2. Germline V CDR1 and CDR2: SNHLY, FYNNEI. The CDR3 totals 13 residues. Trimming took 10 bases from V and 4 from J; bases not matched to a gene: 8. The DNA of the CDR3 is TGTGCCACGGAGGGACTAGTAGGAGAGACCCAGTACTTC. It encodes CATEGLVGETQYF.

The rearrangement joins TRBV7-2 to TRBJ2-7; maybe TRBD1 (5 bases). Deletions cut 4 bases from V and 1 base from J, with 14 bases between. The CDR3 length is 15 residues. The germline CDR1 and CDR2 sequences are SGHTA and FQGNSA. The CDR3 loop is CASSYASQGSYEQYF. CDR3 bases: TGTGCCAGCAGCTACGCCAGCCAGGGATCCTACGAGCAGTACTTC.

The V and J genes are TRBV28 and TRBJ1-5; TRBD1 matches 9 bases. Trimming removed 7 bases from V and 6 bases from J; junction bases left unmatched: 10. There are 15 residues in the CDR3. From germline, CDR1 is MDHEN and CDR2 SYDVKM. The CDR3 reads CASTFYRGQSQPQHF. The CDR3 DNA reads TGTGCCAGCACTTTTTACAGGGGGCAGAGTCAGCCCCAGCATTTT. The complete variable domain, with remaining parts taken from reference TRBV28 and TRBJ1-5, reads DVKVTQSSRYLVKRTGEKVFLECVQDMDHENMFWYRQDPGLGLRLIYFSYDVKMKEKGDIPEGYSVSREKKERFSLILESASTNQTSMYLCASTFYRGQSQPQHFGDGTRLSIL.

CDR3 sequence reads: CASSSTGPTGYEQYF. The CDR3, as DNA: TGTGCCAGCAGCTCGACAGGCCCAACGGGGTACGAGCAGTACTTC. This chain joins TRBV7-9 and TRBJ2-7; tentative D call: TRBD1 (6 bases). The CDR3 length is 15 residues. V was cut by 4 bases and J by 4 bases, with 17 bases left in between. Germline CDR1 SEHNR, CDR2 FQNEAQ (reference sequence).

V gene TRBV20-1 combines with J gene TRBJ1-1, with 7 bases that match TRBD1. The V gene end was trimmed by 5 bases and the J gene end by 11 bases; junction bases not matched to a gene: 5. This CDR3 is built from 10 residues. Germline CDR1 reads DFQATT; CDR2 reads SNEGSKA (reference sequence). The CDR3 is CSADRDGAFF. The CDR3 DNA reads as TGCAGTGCTGACAGGGACGGGGCTTTCTTT.

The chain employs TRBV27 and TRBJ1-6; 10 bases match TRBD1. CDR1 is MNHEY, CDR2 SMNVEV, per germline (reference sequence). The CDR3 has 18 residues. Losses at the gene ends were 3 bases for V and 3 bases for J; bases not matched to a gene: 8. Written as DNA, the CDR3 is TGTGCCAGCAGTTTTAAACGGGACAGGGGAATCTATAATTCACCCCTCCACTTT. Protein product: CASSFKRDRGIYNSPLHF.

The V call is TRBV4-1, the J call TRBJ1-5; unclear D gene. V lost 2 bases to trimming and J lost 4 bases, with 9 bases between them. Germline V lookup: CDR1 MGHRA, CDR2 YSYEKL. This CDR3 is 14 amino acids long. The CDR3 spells CASSQPGANQPQHF. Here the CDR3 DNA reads TGCGCCAGCAGCCAACCGGGTGCTAATCAGCCCCAGCATTTT.

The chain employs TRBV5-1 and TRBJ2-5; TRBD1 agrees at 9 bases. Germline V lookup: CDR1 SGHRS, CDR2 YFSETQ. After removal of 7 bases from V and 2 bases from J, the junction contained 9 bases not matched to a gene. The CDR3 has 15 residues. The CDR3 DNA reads TGCGCCAGCTGTCCCGGGACAGGGCATCAAGAGACCCAGTACTTC. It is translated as CASCPGTGHQETQYF. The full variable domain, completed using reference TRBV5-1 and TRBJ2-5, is KAGVTQTPRYLIKTRGQQVTLSCSPISGHRSVSWYQQTPGQGLQFLFEYFSETQRNKGNFPGRFSGRQFSNSRSEMNVSTLELGDSALYLCASCPGTGHQETQYFGPGTRLLVL.

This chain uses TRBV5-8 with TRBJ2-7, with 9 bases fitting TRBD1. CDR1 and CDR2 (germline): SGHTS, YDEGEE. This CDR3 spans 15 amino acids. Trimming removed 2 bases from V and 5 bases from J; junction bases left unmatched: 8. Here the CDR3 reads CASSFRFGTGHEQYF. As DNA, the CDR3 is TGTGCCAGCAGCTTCCGCTTCGGGACAGGGCACGAGCAGTACTTC.

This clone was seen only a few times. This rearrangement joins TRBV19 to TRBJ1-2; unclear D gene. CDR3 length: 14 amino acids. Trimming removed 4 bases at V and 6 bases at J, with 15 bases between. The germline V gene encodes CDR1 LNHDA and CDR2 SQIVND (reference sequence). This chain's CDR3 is CASSTSPGFHGYTF. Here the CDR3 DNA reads TGTGCCAGTAGTACTTCCCCGGGGTTTCATGGCTACACCTTC. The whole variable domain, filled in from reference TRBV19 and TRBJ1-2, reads DGGITQSPKYLFRKEGQNVTLSCEQNLNHDAMYWYRQDPGQGLRLIYYSQIVNDFQKGDIAEGYSVSREKKESFPLTVTSAQKNPTAFYLCASSTSPGFHGYTFGSGTRLTVV.